These 4 T cell receptor beta chains originate from one sample sequenced in a study of shared clonotypes between healthy human individuals. Profiled with immunoSEQ multiplex PCR; TCRdb holds only in-frame clones, not every one. This table holds some 1,400,000 clones, roughly 97% found once. The sequencing input was naive CD4+ T cells sorted from blood. Subset defined: CD45RA+ positively selected. These receptors came from a man aged 30 to 39 in good health.

The chain joins TRBV27 to TRBJ2-2; D might be TRBD1 (6 bases). The germline V gene encodes CDR1 MNHEY and CDR2 SMNVEV (reference sequence). The CDR3 runs 12 residues. The CDR3 spells CVPGQNTGELFF. The CDR3 nucleotides read TGTGTTCCGGGACAGAACACCGGGGAGCTGTTTTTT.

This clone was recorded once. V is TRBV27 and J is TRBJ1-2; 8 bases agree with TRBD1. With 7 bases clipped from V and 5 bases from J, the junction kept 9 bases outside the gene matches. The CDR3 runs 14 residues. Germline V lookup: CDR1 MNHEY, CDR2 SMNVEV (reference sequence). Written as DNA, the CDR3 is TGTGCCAGCACCGCAGGGGGCGCCCATTATGGCTACACCTTC. Residues: CASTAGGAHYGYTF.

The rearrangement uses TRBV6-5 and TRBJ1-2; 7 nucleotides align to TRBD1. The CDR3 covers 15 residues. Germline assignment: CDR1 MNHEY and CDR2 SVGAGI. With V trimmed by 1 base and J by 2 bases, 4 bases remained unmatched. CDR3 region: CASSYWTGTNYGYTF. CDR3 nucleotides: TGTGCCAGCAGTTACTGGACAGGAACCAACTATGGCTACACCTTC.

The CDR3, as DNA: TGTGCCAGCAGTGAAGCACCACCGATGACTGAAGCTTTCTTT. Its translation: CASSEAPPMTEAFF. The rearrangement joins TRBV2 to TRBJ1-1; D remains ambiguous. The CDR3 is 14 residues long. The V end was cut by 0 bases, the J end by 5 bases, with 10 bases between. CDR1 and CDR2 from the germline V gene are SNHLY and FYNNEI.